This TCR beta chain appears in the sequencing data of a study of cytomegalovirus exposure and HLA in healthy donors. Amplification used 60 Vbeta primers and 13 Jbeta primers. Method: immunoSEQ multiplex PCR; TCRdb's copy keeps in-frame clones and lacks some. The sample yields 95,000 to 150,000 clones, about three quarters seen once. The clonotype comes from a woman between 35 and 50 years old in good health and CMV-seropositive. Sequencing was carried out using PBMCs.

DNA of the CDR3: TGTGCCAGCAGTCAAGGAGTAGGGGGTGTTCCCTACGAGCAGTACTTC. Translating gives CASSQGVGGVPYEQYF. The genes are TRBV5-4 and TRBJ2-7; D is perhaps TRBD1 (6 bases). The germline V gene encodes CDR1 SGHNT and CDR2 YYREEE (reference sequence). This CDR3 contains 16 residues. V gave up 5 bases and J gave up 2 bases, with 20 bases separating them.